Following are 24 T cell receptor beta chains from one sample sequenced in a study of read filtering for tumor transcriptome and immune sequencing. Molecular barcoded adaptors covering alpha/delta and beta/gamma chains were used on about 390 ng RNA. Via MiXCR, TCRdb re-called the reads, giving one row per CDR3 protein. The table records roughly 93,000 distinct CDR3 sequences, about 22% of them present only once. Source material: a population of CD138-negative cells sorted from bone marrow. The origin of the receptors is a donor older than 35 with multiple myeloma.

This sequence joins TRBV28 and TRBJ1-5, with D hard to call. The CDR3 consists of 14 residues. Germline CDR1 is MDHEN and CDR2 is SYDVKM. V was pared by 7 bases and J by 1 base, with 11 bases between. CDR3 in DNA: TGTGCCAGCAAAAGAGGATGGAGCAATCAGCCCCAGCATTTT. Translating gives CASKRGWSNQPQHF.

This clonotype was recorded at least ten times. This sequence joins TRBV5-1 and TRBJ2-3; D is unresolved. Trimming left V 3 bases short and J 2 bases short, with 7 bases between. CDR3 length: 13 residues. Germline CDR1 and CDR2: SGHRS and YFSETQ. CDR3 residues: CASSSHYTDTQYF. For the CDR3, the DNA is TGCGCCAGCAGCTCGCATTACACAGATACGCAGTATTTT. Based on the CDR3 plus reference TRBV5-1 and TRBJ2-3, the full variable domain is KAGVTQTPRYLIKTRGQQVTLSCSPISGHRSVSWYQQTPGQGLQFLFEYFSETQRNKGNFPGRFSGRQFSNSRSEMNVSTLELGDSALYLCASSSHYTDTQYFGPGTRLTVL.

This clonotype was observed many times. This sequence joins TRBV19 and TRBJ1-5; D is possibly TRBD1 (6 bases). This CDR3 has 11 amino acids. The germline gives CDR1 LNHDA, CDR2 SQIVND (reference sequence). With 7 bases removed from V and 11 bases from J, the gap between germline ends came to 12 bases. The CDR3 reads CASTRGASQHF. In nucleotides, the CDR3 is TGTGCCAGTACCCGGGGGGCATCCCAGCATTTT.

This clonotype was observed many times. This chain connects TRBV11-3 to TRBJ2-3; 10 bases match TRBD1. With 0 bases clipped from V and 14 bases from J, the junction kept 2 bases outside the gene matches. Germline CDR1 reads SGHNT; CDR2 reads YENEEA. CDR3 length equals 12 residues. CDR3: CASSLEGQGLYF. The CDR3 nucleotides are TGTGCCAGCAGCTTAGAGGGACAGGGGTTGTATTTT.

A few counts support this clonotype. V and J are TRBV12-3 or TRBV12-4 and TRBJ2-3, with D possibly TRBD1 on 6 matching bases. The CDR3 has 15 amino acids. V was cut by 6 bases and J by 8 bases, with 21 bases left in between. CDR3 amino acids: CASSQGQGIGSTQYF. CDR3 in DNA: TGTGCCAGCAGCCAAGGCCAGGGGATCGGTAGTACGCAGTATTTT.

At least ten counts were recorded for this clonotype. J is TRBJ2-3 and V is TRBV12-3 or TRBV12-4; 10 positions match TRBD2. The CDR3 runs 23 residues. V lost 2 bases, J lost 1 base, and 24 bases stayed unmatched. The CDR3 DNA sequence: TGTGCCAGCAGTTTAAAAGGGGTGTCTAGCGGGGGTGCAACCCAAGCTGGCACAGATACGCAGTATTTT. Encoded protein: CASSLKGVSSGGATQAGTDTQYF.

This clonotype turned up a few times. No conserved phenylalanine or tryptophan is present at the end of the CDR3, so a read error is the likely explanation. The gene calls are TRBV7-6 and TRBJ2-7; 8 bases match TRBD1. V dropped 2 bases and J dropped 5; count of bases not matched to a gene: 5. The CDR3 consists of 14 residues. CDR1 SGHVS and CDR2 FNYEAQ come from the germline V gene. In DNA, the CDR3 is TGTGCCAGCAGCTTAATGGAGGACAGGGACGAGCAGTACTCC. This encodes CASSLMEDRDEQYS.

This sequence joins TRBV5-1 and TRBJ2-3, with 16 bases lining up with TRBD2. CDR1 and CDR2 from the germline V gene are SGHRS and YFSETQ. This CDR3 has 18 amino acids. V lost 4 bases to trimming and J lost 4 bases; unmatched junction nucleotides: 9. This CDR3 is CASSTGTSGGVSADTQYF. The CDR3 DNA reads as TGCGCCAGCAGCACCGGGACTAGCGGGGGGGTGAGCGCAGATACGCAGTATTTT.

Only a few counts were recorded for this clonotype. The chain recombines TRBV5-1 with TRBJ2-6; D gene unclear. Germline CDR1 and CDR2: SGHRS and YFSETQ. The CDR3 is 16 residues long. With 2 bases removed from V and 2 bases from J, the gap between germline ends came to 11 bases. CDR3 amino acids: CASSLAPLTGANVLTF. The CDR3 DNA is TGCGCCAGCAGCTTAGCTCCACTGACTGGGGCCAACGTCCTGACTTTC.

A note on this clonotype: This sequence may be a read error, since a much larger clone differs from it by one base. This chain links TRBV6-1 with TRBJ1-5, with a tentative D call TRBD1 (5 bases). Germline CDR1 reads MNHNS; CDR2 reads SASEGT. The CDR3 has 13 residues. For the CDR3, the DNA is TGTGCCGGCAGTCGGGACGCGGGAATGCCCCAGCATTTT. Protein: CAGSRDAGMPQHF.

This clonotype was counted many times. The V gene is TRBV4-1, the J gene TRBJ1-1; 8 positions match TRBD1. The germline gives CDR1 MGHRA, CDR2 YSYEKL. The CDR3 has 15 residues. The V and J ends lost 6 bases and 11 bases, in that order; junction bases with no gene match: 17. The DNA of the CDR3 is TGCGCCAGCAGGGGGGACAGGAACCTCTACATCGGGGCTTTCTTT. This translates into CASRGDRNLYIGAFF.

The chain links TRBV12-3 or TRBV12-4 to TRBJ2-3, with D perhaps TRBD2 (7 bases). Trimming pared 0 bases from V and 4 bases from J, leaving 14 bases between. The CDR3 has 16 residues. The CDR3 nucleotides read TGTGCCAGCAGTTTAGCGCCCTTGGGGGGGCCAGATACGCAGTATTTT. It specifies CASSLAPLGGPDTQYF.

In its sample, this clonotype was seen many times. V gene TRBV7-2 combines with J gene TRBJ1-1, with D possibly TRBD1 on 5 matching bases. Germline lookup yields CDR1 SGHTA and CDR2 FQGNSA. The CDR3 spans 15 residues. Trimming shortened V by 5 bases and J by 5 bases, and 18 bases separated the two germline ends. The CDR3 DNA is TGTGCCAGCAGCCCTAGCCTAGGGGCCGGGACTGAAGCTTTCTTT. Its translation is CASSPSLGAGTEAFF.

This clonotype was counted at least ten times. Here the CDR3 DNA reads TGTGCCAGCAAACCGAACAGGGGGCGATACACTGAAGCTTTCTTT. Its translation is CASKPNRGRYTEAFF. This chain links TRBV28 with TRBJ1-1, with 9 bases that match TRBD1. The V segment lost 7 bases and the J segment 3 bases; nucleotides outside the gene matches: 9. The CDR3 is made up of 15 amino acids. Germline V gene data show CDR1 as MDHEN and CDR2 as SYDVKM.

In its sample, this clonotype was seen many times. The chain couples TRBV20-1 to TRBJ1-1; D not resolved. CDR3 size: 11 residues. Germline V gives CDR1 DFQATT, CDR2 SNEGSKA (reference sequence). V gave up 3 bases and J gave up 2 bases, with 4 bases separating them. DNA for the CDR3: TGCAGTGCTAGTTATAACACTGAAGCTTTCTTT. Protein: CSASYNTEAFF.

For this clonotype: A much larger clone differs from this one at a single base, so this may be a read error. J is TRBJ1-5 and V is TRBV6-6; the D is unclear. Germline CDR1 MNHNY, CDR2 SVGAGI (reference sequence). This CDR3 region has 15 residues. The V gene lost 2 bases and the J gene lost 6 bases, with 14 bases spanning the gap. DNA for the CDR3: TGTGCCAGCAGTTACCCCGGGCAGTTTAGTCAGCCCCAGCATTTT. Translated, it gives CASSYPGQFSQPQHF.

Note on this clonotype: Possible read error: a much larger clone is one base away. The V gene is TRBV7-9, the J gene TRBJ1-4; TRBD1 is a possible D gene (6 bases). CDR3 size: 15 residues. Germline lookup yields CDR1 SEHNR and CDR2 FQNEAQ (reference sequence). The DNA of the CDR3 is TGTGCCAGCAGCACAGGGAGGCAAGCTAATGAAAAACCGTTTTTT. It translates to CASSTGRQANEKPFF.

This clonotype was seen at least ten times. J is TRBJ2-5 and V is TRBV12-3 or TRBV12-4, with TRBD1 identical over 7 bases. This CDR3 is built from 14 residues. Unmatched junction bases numbered 10, after V lost 8 bases and J lost 4 bases. The CDR3 is CASGSATGIETQYF. The CDR3 DNA reads as TGTGCCAGCGGATCGGCGACAGGGATAGAGACCCAGTACTTC.

This clonotype was recorded at least ten times. The chain carries TRBV2 and TRBJ2-1; 13 nucleotides line up with TRBD2. CDR1 and CDR2 (germline): SNHLY, FYNNEI. The CDR3 has 14 residues. Trimming removed 8 bases from V and 8 bases from J; junction bases left unmatched: 6. The CDR3 DNA is TGTGCCAGCTGGGGACTAGCGGGGACCCATGAGCAGTTCTTC. As protein: CASWGLAGTHEQFF.

In its sample, this clonotype was seen many times. V gene TRBV18 combines with J gene TRBJ2-1; weak D call: TRBD2 (6 bases). V was pared by 3 bases and J by 4 bases, with 10 bases between. CDR3 length equals 14 residues. Germline V gene data show CDR1 as KGHSH and CDR2 as LQKENI. The CDR3 DNA reads as TGTGCCAGCTCACCGCCGGGGGTTTACAATGAGCAGTTCTTC. Encoded protein: CASSPPGVYNEQFF.

This clonotype came up many times. The chain uses TRBV7-9 and TRBJ2-3; 9 bases agree with TRBD2. The trim removed 1 base at V and 7 bases at J, leaving 6 bases unmatched. The CDR3 sequence is 15 residues long. Germline assignment: CDR1 SEHNR and CDR2 FQNEAQ (reference sequence). The CDR3 DNA is TGTGCCAGCAGCTTAGTGCGGGGGGGCCCAAATACGCAGTATTTT. Amino acid sequence: CASSLVRGGPNTQYF.

This clonotype was counted a few times. A much more abundant neighbour one base away suggests this may be a read error. The chain employs TRBV10-1 and TRBJ2-7; TRBD1 agrees at 7 bases. CDR3 length: 13 residues. Germline lookup yields CDR1 WNHNN and CDR2 SYGVQD (reference sequence). The CDR3 nucleotides read TGCGCCAGCAGCTCCGGGACAGCTTACGAGCGGTACTTC. Residues: CASSSGTAYERYF.

This clonotype occurred a few times. The rearrangement uses TRBV20-1 and TRBJ1-1; 7 bases agree with TRBD1. Germline loops: CDR1 DFQATT, CDR2 SNEGSKA (reference sequence). The V and J ends lost 6 bases and 1 base, in that order; junction bases with no gene match: 17. The CDR3 sequence is 17 residues long. The DNA for the CDR3 is TGCAGTGCCTATGTAATCGAACTGACAGGGACGAACACTGAAGCTTTCTTT. Protein sequence: CSAYVIELTGTNTEAFF.

This clonotype was observed at least ten times. The V and J genes are TRBV5-8 and TRBJ1-5; possible D gene TRBD1, 5 bases. In germline, CDR1 is SGHTS, CDR2 YDEGEE. The V end lost 1 base, the J end lost 3 bases, and 11 bases lay between the germline ends. The CDR3 totals 15 residues. The CDR3 sequence is CASSLWGLFNQPQHF. As DNA, the CDR3 is TGTGCCAGCAGCTTGTGGGGACTCTTCAATCAGCCCCAGCATTTT.